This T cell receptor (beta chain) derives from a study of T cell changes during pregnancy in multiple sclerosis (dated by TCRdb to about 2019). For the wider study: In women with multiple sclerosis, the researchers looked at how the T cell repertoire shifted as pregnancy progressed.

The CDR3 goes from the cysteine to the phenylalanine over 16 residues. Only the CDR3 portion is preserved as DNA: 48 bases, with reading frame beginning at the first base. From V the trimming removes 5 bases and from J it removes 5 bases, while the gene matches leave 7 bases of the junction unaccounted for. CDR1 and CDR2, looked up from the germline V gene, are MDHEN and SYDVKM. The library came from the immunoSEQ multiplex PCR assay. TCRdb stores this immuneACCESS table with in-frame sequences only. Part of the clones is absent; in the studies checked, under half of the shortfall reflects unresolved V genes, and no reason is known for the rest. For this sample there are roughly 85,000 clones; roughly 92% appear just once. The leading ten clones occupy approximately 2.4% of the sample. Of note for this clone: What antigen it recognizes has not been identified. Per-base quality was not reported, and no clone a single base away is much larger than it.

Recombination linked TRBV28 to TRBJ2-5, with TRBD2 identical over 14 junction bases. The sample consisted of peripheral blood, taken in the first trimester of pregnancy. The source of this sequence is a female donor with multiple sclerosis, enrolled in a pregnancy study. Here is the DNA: TGTGCCAGCAGTGGCAGGGGACTAGCGGGAGCTGAGACCCAGTACTTC. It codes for CASSGRGLAGAETQYF.